These 14 T cell receptor beta chains originate from one sample sequenced in a study of cytomegalovirus exposure and HLA in healthy donors. In the PCR, 60 Vbeta and 13 Jbeta primers were used. Sequencing used immunoSEQ multiplex PCR; TCRdb keeps in-frame clones, though not all of them. The table records about 160,000 clones, over 60% of them present only once. The sample was PBMCs. The receptors originated from a woman aged 50 to 60 in good health and CMV-seropositive.

Only a few counts were recorded for this clone. This rearrangement joins TRBV5-6 to TRBJ2-7; D gene ambiguous. V lost 3 bases to trimming and J lost 4 bases, with 5 bases between them. Germline CDR1 is SGHDT and CDR2 is YYEEEE. The CDR3 totals 11 residues. The CDR3 region has the DNA TGTGCCAGCAGCTCAATTTACGAGCAGTACTTC. Translation: CASSSIYEQYF.

V usage is TRBV30 and J usage is TRBJ2-1; 14 nucleotides agree with TRBD2. The V segment lost 0 bases and the J segment 2 bases; nucleotides outside the gene matches: 3. The germline gives CDR1 GTSNPN, CDR2 SVGIG (reference sequence). This CDR3 contains 17 residues. The CDR3 nucleotides read TGTGCCTGGAGTGTACGGACTAGCGGGGGGCCCTACAATGAGCAGTTCTTC. This codes for CAWSVRTSGGPYNEQFF.

The V call is TRBV30, the J call TRBJ2-5, with 8 bases lining up with TRBD2. Germline V gene data show CDR1 as GTSNPN and CDR2 as SVGIG (reference sequence). The CDR3 is 12 amino acids. The ends lost 4 bases at V and 5 bases at J; junction bases unmatched: 3. DNA of the CDR3: TGTGCCTGGATGGGCGGGGGGGAGACCCAGTACTTC. Translated: CAWMGGGETQYF.

The rearrangement uses TRBV2 and TRBJ2-3; D unclear. The V and J ends lost 7 bases and 2 bases respectively, with 4 bases between them. From germline, CDR1 is SNHLY and CDR2 FYNNEI. This CDR3 spans 11 amino acids. DNA for the CDR3: TGTGCCAGCACCATCACAGATACGCAGTATTTT. Its translation is CASTITDTQYF.

The chain combines TRBV5-8 with TRBJ2-1; 7 bases line up with TRBD2. Trimming took 4 bases from V and 0 from J; bases not matched to a gene: 4. CDR1 is SGHTS and CDR2 is YDEGEE in the germline V gene. The CDR3 has 15 amino acids. Here the CDR3 DNA reads TGTGCCAGCAGCCAAGCGGGGCTCTCCTACAATGAGCAGTTCTTC. Translating it yields CASSQAGLSYNEQFF.

This chain links TRBV27 with TRBJ2-7, with a weak D call TRBD1 (5 bases). The CDR3 contains 13 residues. Between the trimmed V and J ends, which lost 5 bases and 0 bases, there was a span of 8 bases. Germline lookup yields CDR1 MNHEY and CDR2 SMNVEV (reference sequence). The CDR3 protein is CASSRQSSYEQYF. CDR3 coding DNA: TGTGCCAGCAGTCGACAGAGCTCCTACGAGCAGTACTTC.

The chain employs TRBV30 and TRBJ2-7; tentative D call: TRBD1 (5 bases). V was cut by 0 bases and J by 6 bases, with 12 bases left in between. CDR1 and CDR2 from the germline V gene are GTSNPN and SVGIG (reference sequence). This CDR3 is built from 13 residues. CDR3 protein: CAWSVIRVSEQYF. Written as DNA, the CDR3 is TGTGCCTGGAGTGTTATCAGGGTTTCCGAGCAGTACTTC.

This clone was counted only a few times. The chain carries TRBV9 and TRBJ2-1, with TRBD2 matching over 7 bases. The CDR3 has 13 residues. After removal of 0 bases from V and 9 bases from J, the junction contained 3 bases not matched to a gene. The germline gives CDR1 SGDLS, CDR2 YYNGEE. The CDR3 DNA follows: TGTGCCAGCAGCGTAGTTGGGGGGGGTGAGCAGTTCTTC. This encodes CASSVVGGGEQFF.

The chain recombines TRBV6-5 with TRBJ2-3; 13 nucleotides line up with TRBD2. Germline-derived CDR1 and CDR2 are MNHEY and SVGAGI. The ends lost 5 bases at V and 9 bases at J; junction bases unmatched: 8. The length of the CDR3 is 15 residues. The CDR3 loop is CASSLTSGGPGTQYF. CDR3 nucleotides: TGTGCCAGCAGTCTGACTAGCGGGGGGCCGGGGACGCAGTATTTT.

The CDR3, as DNA: TGTGCCAGTAGTGTTGACAGGGGAGGGACTGAAGCTTTCTTT. Protein: CASSVDRGGTEAFF. The V and J genes are TRBV19 and TRBJ1-1, with 8 bases aligning to TRBD1. The J segment lost 5 bases and the V segment lost 5 bases, leaving 7 bases of the junction unmatched. The V gene's germline CDR1 is LNHDA and CDR2 SQIVND (reference sequence). This CDR3 has 14 residues.

V and J are TRBV10-3 and TRBJ2-7, with 8 bases lining up with TRBD2. The length of the CDR3 is 17 residues. The trim removed 3 bases at V and 2 bases at J, leaving 12 bases unmatched. Germline CDR1 and CDR2: ENHRY and SYGVKD. CDR3 DNA: TGTGCCATCAGTGATGGGGGGACTAGTAGCGGAACCTACGAGCAGTACTTC. Translation gives CAISDGGTSSGTYEQYF.

V and J are TRBV7-2 and TRBJ2-7; D call uncertain. The CDR3 is 15 amino acids. Germline V gives CDR1 SGHTA, CDR2 FQGNSA. The V gene lost 3 bases and the J gene lost 0 bases, with 12 bases spanning the gap. CDR3 sequence (DNA): TGTGCCAGCAGCTTTGATCTGGCCAGCTCCTACGAGCAGTACTTC. Amino acid sequence: CASSFDLASSYEQYF.

The J gene is TRBJ2-5, the V gene TRBV5-4; TRBD2 agrees at 8 bases. Germline CDR1 reads SGHNT; CDR2 reads YYREEE (reference sequence). The V and J ends lost 0 bases and 5 bases, in that order; junction bases with no gene match: 6. CDR3 length equals 15 residues. CDR3 sequence: CASSLAGGPGETQYF. In DNA form, the CDR3 reads TGTGCCAGCAGCTTGGCGGGGGGGCCAGGGGAGACCCAGTACTTC.

As regards this clone: One end of the junction varies from germline; a read error may be responsible. V is TRBV5-1 and J is TRBJ2-6; 7 bases align to TRBD1. From germline, CDR1 is SGHRS and CDR2 YFSETQ. The CDR3 extends over 18 amino acids. The CDR3: CASSRAGTAFSGANVLTF. In nucleotides, the CDR3 is TGCGCCAGCAGCCGAGCCGGGACAGCCTTCTCTGGGGCCAACGTCCTAACTTTC.